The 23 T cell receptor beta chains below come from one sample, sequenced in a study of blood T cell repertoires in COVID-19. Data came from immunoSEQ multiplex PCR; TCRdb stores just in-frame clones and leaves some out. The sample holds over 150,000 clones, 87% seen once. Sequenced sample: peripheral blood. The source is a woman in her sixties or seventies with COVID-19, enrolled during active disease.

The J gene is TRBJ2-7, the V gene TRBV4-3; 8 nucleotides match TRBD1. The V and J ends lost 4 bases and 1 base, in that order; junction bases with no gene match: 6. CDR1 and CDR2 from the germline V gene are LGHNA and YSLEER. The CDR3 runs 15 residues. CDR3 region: CASSRATGVSYEQYF. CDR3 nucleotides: TGCGCCAGCAGCCGCGCGACAGGGGTGTCCTACGAGCAGTACTTC.

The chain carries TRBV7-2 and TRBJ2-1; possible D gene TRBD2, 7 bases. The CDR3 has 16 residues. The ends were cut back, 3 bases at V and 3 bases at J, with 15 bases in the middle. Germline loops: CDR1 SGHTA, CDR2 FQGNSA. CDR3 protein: CASSFGAGASYNEQFF. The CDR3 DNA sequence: TGTGCCAGCAGCTTTGGCGCGGGGGCTAGCTACAATGAGCAGTTCTTC.

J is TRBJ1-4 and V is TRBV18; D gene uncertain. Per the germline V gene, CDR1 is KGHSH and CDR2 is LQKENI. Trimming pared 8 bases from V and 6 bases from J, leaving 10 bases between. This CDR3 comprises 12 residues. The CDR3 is CASGGVDEKLFF. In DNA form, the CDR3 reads TGTGCCAGCGGCGGGGTTGATGAAAAACTGTTTTTT.

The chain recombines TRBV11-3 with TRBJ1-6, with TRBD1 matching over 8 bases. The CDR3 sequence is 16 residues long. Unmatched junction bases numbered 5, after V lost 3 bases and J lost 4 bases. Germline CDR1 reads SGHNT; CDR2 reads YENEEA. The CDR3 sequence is CASSFPRTGYNSPLHF. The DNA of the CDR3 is TGTGCCAGCAGCTTTCCCCGGACAGGGTATAATTCACCCCTCCACTTT.

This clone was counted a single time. Here the CDR3 DNA reads TGCAGCGTTGAGGCAGACCTCGGGGGCTACACCTTC. This encodes CSVEADLGGYTF. The chain joins TRBV29-1 to TRBJ1-2; D not certain. CDR3 length equals 12 residues. Germline assignment: CDR1 SQVTM and CDR2 ANQGSEA. V lost 3 bases and J lost 8, with 13 bases in between.

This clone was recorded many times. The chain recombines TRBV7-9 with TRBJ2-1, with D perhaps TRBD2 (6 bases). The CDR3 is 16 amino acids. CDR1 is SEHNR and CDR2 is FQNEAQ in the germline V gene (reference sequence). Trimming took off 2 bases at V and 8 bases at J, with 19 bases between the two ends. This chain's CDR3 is CASSLTGTLSDHEQFF. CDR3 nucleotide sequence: TGTGCCAGCAGCTTAACCGGGACTCTTAGCGACCATGAGCAGTTCTTC. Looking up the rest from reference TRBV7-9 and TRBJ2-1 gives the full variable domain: DTGVSQNPRHKITKRGQNVTFRCDPISEHNRLYWYRQTLGQGPEFLTYFQNEAQLEKSRLLSDRFSAERPKGSFSTLEIQRTEQGDSAMYLCASSLTGTLSDHEQFFGPGTRLTVL.

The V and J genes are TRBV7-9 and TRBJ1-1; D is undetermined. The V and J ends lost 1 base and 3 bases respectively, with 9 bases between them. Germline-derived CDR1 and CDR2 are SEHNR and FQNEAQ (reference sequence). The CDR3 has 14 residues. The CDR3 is CASSLGTSDTEAFF. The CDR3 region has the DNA TGTGCCAGCAGCTTAGGTACCAGTGACACTGAAGCTTTCTTT.

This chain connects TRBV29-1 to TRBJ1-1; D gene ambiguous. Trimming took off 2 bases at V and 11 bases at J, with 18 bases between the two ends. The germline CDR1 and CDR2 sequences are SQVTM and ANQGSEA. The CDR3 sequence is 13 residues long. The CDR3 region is CSVERTPRTGAFF. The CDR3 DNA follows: TGCAGCGTTGAAAGGACCCCGAGGACGGGGGCTTTCTTT.

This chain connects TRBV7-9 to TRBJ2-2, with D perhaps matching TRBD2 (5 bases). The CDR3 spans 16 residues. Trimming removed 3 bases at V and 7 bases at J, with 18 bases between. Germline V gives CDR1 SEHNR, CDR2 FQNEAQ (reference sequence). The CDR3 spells CASSFSLDGVGGELFF. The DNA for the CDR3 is TGTGCCAGCAGCTTTTCCCTCGACGGGGTAGGCGGGGAGCTGTTTTTT.

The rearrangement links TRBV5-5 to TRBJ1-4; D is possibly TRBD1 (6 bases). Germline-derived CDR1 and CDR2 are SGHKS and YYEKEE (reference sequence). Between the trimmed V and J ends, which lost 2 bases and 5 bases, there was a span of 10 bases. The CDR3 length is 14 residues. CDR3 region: CASSLGQLNEKLFF. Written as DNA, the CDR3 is TGTGCCAGCAGCTTAGGACAGTTAAATGAAAAACTGTTTTTT. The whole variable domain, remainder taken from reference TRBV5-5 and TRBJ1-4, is DAGVTQSPTHLIKTRGQQVTLRCSPISGHKSVSWYQQVLGQGPQFIFQYYEKEERGRGNFPDRFSARQFPNYSSELNVNALLLGDSALYLCASSLGQLNEKLFFGSGTQLSVL.

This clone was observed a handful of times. Here the CDR3 reads CASSRGGRNTEAFF. The CDR3 coding sequence is TGTGCCAGCAGCCGGGGGGGCCGCAACACTGAAGCTTTCTTT. The chain links TRBV3-1 (or the pseudogene TRBV3-2) to TRBJ1-1, with TRBD1 as a possible D gene (6 bases). CDR1 and CDR2 (germline): LGHDT, YNNKEL (reference sequence). V lost 4 bases, J lost 2 bases, and 11 bases lay in between. The CDR3 has 14 amino acids.

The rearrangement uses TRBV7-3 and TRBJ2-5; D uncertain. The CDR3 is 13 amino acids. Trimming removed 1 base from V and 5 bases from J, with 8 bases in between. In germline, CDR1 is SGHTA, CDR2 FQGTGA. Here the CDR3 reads CASSLSRPETQYF. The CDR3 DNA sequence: TGTGCCAGCAGCTTAAGCAGGCCGGAGACCCAGTACTTC. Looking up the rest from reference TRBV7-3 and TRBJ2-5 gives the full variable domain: GAGVSQTPSNKVTEKGKYVELRCDPISGHTALYWYRQSLGQGPEFLIYFQGTGAADDSGLPNDRFFAVRPEGSVSTLKIQRTERGDSAVYLCASSLSRPETQYFGPGTRLLVL.

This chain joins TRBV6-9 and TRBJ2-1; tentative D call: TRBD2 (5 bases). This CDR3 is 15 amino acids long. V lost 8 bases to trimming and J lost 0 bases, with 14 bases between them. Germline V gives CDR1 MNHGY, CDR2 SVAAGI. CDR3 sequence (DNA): TGTGCCAGCCGACTCTCTAGCAGCTCCTACAATGAGCAGTTCTTC. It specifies CASRLSSSSYNEQFF.

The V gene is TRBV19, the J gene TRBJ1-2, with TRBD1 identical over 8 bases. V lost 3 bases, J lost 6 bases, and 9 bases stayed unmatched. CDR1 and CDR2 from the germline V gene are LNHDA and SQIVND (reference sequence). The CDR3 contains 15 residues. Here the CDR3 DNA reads TGTGCCAGTAGTATGGCAGGGGGCATATCGGATGGCTACACCTTC. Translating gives CASSMAGGISDGYTF.

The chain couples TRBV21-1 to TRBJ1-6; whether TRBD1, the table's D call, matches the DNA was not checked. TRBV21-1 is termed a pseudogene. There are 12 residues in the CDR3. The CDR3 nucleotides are TGTGCCAGAAACAGGGATAATTCACCCCTCCACTTT. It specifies CARNRDNSPLHF.

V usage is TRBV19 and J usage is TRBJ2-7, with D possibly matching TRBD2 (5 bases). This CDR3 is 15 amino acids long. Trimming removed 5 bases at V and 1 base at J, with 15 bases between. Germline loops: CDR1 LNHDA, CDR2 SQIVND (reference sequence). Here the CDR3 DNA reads TGTGCCAGTAGTGCCGCCCGGGATCCATCCTACGAGCAGTACTTC. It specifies CASSAARDPSYEQYF.

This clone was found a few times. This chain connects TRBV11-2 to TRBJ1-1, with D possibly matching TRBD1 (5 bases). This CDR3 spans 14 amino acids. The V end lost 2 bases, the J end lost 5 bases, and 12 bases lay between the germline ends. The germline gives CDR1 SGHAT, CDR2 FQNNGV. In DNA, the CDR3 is TGTGCCAGCAGCTTATGGGGGGGGAGGACTGAAGCTTTCTTT. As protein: CASSLWGGRTEAFF.

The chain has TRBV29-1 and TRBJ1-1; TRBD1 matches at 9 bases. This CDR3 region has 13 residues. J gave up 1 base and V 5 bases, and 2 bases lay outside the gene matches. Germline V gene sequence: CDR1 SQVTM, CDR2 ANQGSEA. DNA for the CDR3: TGCAGCGTTATGGACAGGGGGAACACTGAAGCTTTCTTT. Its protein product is CSVMDRGNTEAFF.

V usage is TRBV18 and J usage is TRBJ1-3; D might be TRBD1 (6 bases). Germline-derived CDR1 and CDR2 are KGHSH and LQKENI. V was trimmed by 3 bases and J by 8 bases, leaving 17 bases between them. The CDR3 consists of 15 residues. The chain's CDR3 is CASSPLPTGSDTIYF. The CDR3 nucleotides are TGTGCCAGCTCACCCCTCCCGACAGGCAGCGACACCATATATTTT.

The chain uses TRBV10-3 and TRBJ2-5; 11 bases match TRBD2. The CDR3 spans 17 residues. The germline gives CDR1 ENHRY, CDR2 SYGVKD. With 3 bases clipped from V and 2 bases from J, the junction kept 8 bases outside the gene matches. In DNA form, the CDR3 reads TGTGCCATCAGTGAACTAGCGGGAGTCGGAGGACAAGAGACCCAGTACTTC. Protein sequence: CAISELAGVGGQETQYF.

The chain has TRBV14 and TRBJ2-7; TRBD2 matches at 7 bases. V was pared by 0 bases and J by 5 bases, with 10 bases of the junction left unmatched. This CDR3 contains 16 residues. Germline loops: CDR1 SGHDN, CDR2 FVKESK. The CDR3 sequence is CASSQEGRGRLHEQYF. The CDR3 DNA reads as TGTGCCAGCAGCCAAGAGGGTCGCGGGAGACTTCACGAGCAGTACTTC.

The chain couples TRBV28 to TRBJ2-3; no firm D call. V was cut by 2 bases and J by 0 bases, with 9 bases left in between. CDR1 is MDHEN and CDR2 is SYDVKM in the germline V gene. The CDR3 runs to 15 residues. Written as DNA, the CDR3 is TGTGCCAGCAGTTTAATAGCAGTCAGCACAGATACGCAGTATTTT. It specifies CASSLIAVSTDTQYF.

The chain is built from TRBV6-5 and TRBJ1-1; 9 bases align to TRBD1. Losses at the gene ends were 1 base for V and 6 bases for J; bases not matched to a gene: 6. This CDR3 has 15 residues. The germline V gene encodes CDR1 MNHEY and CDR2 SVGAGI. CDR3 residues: CASSYFAGTGSEAFF. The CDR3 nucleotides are TGTGCCAGCAGTTACTTCGCCGGGACAGGGTCTGAAGCTTTCTTT.